The clone carrying this TCR beta chain was picked up many times. This entry belongs to a study of spatial heterogeneity in lung cancer. Study details: Detected sequences consistently included more beta-chain ones than alpha-chain ones.

Every molecule of TCR cDNA had its own unique molecular identifier. TCRdb used MiXCR to reprocess the 5' RACE reads, holding one entry per CDR3 protein. There are 60,000 to 65,000 distinct CDR3 sequences in the sample; 7.5% to 9% occur only once, and over 12% lies in the top ten. This CDR3 is built from 15 residues. The germline V and J ends were trimmed by 7 bases and 0 bases, with 17 bases remaining between them. Germline CDR1 is SGHRS and CDR2 is YFSETQ. Time point of the sample: sample taken at primary tumor resection. Whole RNA from tumor, nontumor lung or frozen PBMC was sequenced unsorted. The approximately 77 donors had untreated early-stage non-small cell lung cancer.

The chain is built from TRBV5-1 and TRBJ2-7; D possibly corresponds to TRBD1 (6 bases). This receptor was taken from a female donor with early-stage non-small cell lung cancer. Sequences were derived from PBMCs, sampled at surgery. CDR3 DNA sequence: TGCGCCAGCGGGGGCCCCCAAGAGTCCTCCTACGAGCAGTACTTC. It translates to CASGGPQESSYEQYF.